Listed below are T cell receptor beta chains from one sample, sequenced in a study of blood T cell repertoires in COVID-19. The repertoire was sequenced with immunoSEQ multiplex PCR; TCRdb's copy has only in-frame clones and lacks some. The sample shows approximately 60,000 clones, about 86% of them seen only once. Sequenced material: peripheral blood. The receptors originated from a human donor in a cohort sampled during active COVID-19. The CDR3 runs from the conserved cysteine through the conserved F or W. Fields, in order: CDR3 protein, CDR3 DNA, J gene, V gene, clone size, CDR3 length, D gene. The D gene is left open where the match is weak. Where a row states a size, it is once, few, many or the class of an expanded clone; other rows omit it.

CASSPDRGSYEKLFF | TGTGCCAGCAGCCCCGACAGGGGATCTTATGAAAAACTGTTTTTT | TRBJ1-4 | TRBV7-8 | few | 15 | TRBD1
CASSLSSGANVLTF | TGTGCCAGTAGCCTAAGCTCTGGGGCCAACGTCCTGACTTTC | TRBJ2-6 | TRBV7-2 | - | 14 | -
CATQGAVTEAFF | TGTGCCACACAGGGGGCTGTTACTGAAGCTTTCTTT | TRBJ1-1 | TRBV19 | - | 12 | TRBD1
CASSERKGGYRYEQYF | TGTGCCAGCAGTGAACGTAAAGGGGGCTATCGCTACGAGCAGTACTTC | TRBJ2-7 | TRBV6-4 | - | 16 | TRBD1
CASSSWTGGYDNEKLFF | TGCGCCAGCAGCTCCTGGACAGGGGGCTATGATAATGAAAAACTGTTTTTT | TRBJ1-4 | TRBV4-1 | - | 17 | TRBD1
CASSSPAGPGNQPQHF | TGTGCCAGCAGTTCCCCTGCAGGTCCTGGCAATCAGCCCCAGCATTTT | TRBJ1-5 | TRBV25-1 | - | 16 | -
CASRRTGVETQYF | TGTGCCAGCAGACGAACAGGGGTGGAGACCCAGTACTTC | TRBJ2-5 | TRBV6-6 | - | 13 | TRBD1
CASSLAGGRRADTQYF | TGTGCCAGCAGCCTAGCGGGAGGGCGGAGGGCAGATACGCAGTATTTT | TRBJ2-3 | TRBV27 | - | 16 | TRBD2
CASSSGFGELFF | TGTGCCAGCAGCTCAGGCTTTGGGGAGCTGTTTTTT | TRBJ2-2 | TRBV7-8 | - | 12 | -
CASSSRGHLGYTF | TGTGCCAGCAGTTCCAGGGGGCATCTGGGCTACACCTTC | TRBJ1-2 | TRBV6-2/TRBV6-3 | - | 13 | TRBD1
CAWSLAADTQYF | TGTGCCTGGAGTTTGGCGGCAGATACGCAGTATTTT | TRBJ2-3 | TRBV30 | - | 12 | -
CASSAENYGYTF | TGTGCCAGCAGTGCGGAGAACTATGGCTACACCTTC | TRBJ1-2 | TRBV2 | - | 12 | -
CASSRTGRQDTEAFF | TGCGCCAGCAGCAGGACAGGCCGTCAGGACACTGAAGCTTTCTTT | TRBJ1-1 | TRBV5-1 | - | 15 | TRBD1
CASSQDRGSEQYF | TGTGCCAGCAGCCAAGATCGAGGATCCGAGCAGTACTTC | TRBJ2-7 | TRBV4-2 | - | 13 | -
CASSPSGQETQYF | TGTGCCAGCAGCCCATCGGGGCAAGAGACCCAGTACTTC | TRBJ2-5 | TRBV7-3 | - | 13 | -
CASSLATQGDTQYF | TGTGCCAGCAGCTTAGCAACCCAGGGGGATACGCAGTATTTT | TRBJ2-3 | TRBV7-9 | - | 14 | -
CATSKTSGTGELFF | TGTGCCACCAGTAAGACCTCGGGCACCGGGGAGCTGTTTTTT | TRBJ2-2 | TRBV24-1 | - | 14 | -
CASLAGLYEQYF | TGTGCCAGCCTAGCGGGGCTCTACGAGCAGTACTTC | TRBJ2-7 | TRBV6-5 | few | 12 | TRBD2
CASSPGGLAKNIQYF | TGTGCCAGCAGCCCGGGAGGGTTAGCCAAAAACATTCAGTACTTC | TRBJ2-4 | TRBV7-8 | - | 15 | TRBD2
CASSPIAGSYNEQFF | TGCGCCAGCAGCCCGATTGCAGGCTCCTACAATGAGCAGTTCTTC | TRBJ2-1 | TRBV5-1 | - | 15 | -
CASSPKLRLEGDTQYF | TGTGCCAGCAGCCCGAAACTGCGTTTGGAGGGAGATACGCAGTATTTT | TRBJ2-3 | TRBV7-8 | - | 16 | -
CAITPGSNTEAFF | TGTGCCATCACCCCAGGGTCGAACACTGAAGCTTTCTTT | TRBJ1-1 | TRBV10-3 | once | 13 | -
CASSQDFRAGESNYGYTF | TGTGCCAGCAGCCAAGATTTTAGGGCAGGGGAGTCTAACTATGGCTACACCTTC | TRBJ1-2 | TRBV4-2 | - | 18 | -
CASSPRALSSGYTF | TGTGCCAGCAGCCCCCGAGCGCTAAGCTCTGGCTACACCTTC | TRBJ1-2 | TRBV3-1/TRBV3-2 | many | 14 | -
CASRDPGLAGRESTDTQYF | TGCGCCAGCAGAGACCCGGGACTAGCGGGACGCGAAAGCACAGATACGCAGTATTTT | TRBJ2-3 | TRBV10-2 | few | 19 | TRBD2
CASSESRPPYEQYF | TGTGCCAGCAGTGAAAGCAGGCCACCCTACGAGCAGTACTTC | TRBJ2-7 | TRBV25-1 | - | 14 | -
CASSPGAGDSPLHF | TGTGCCAGCAGCCCAGGGGCCGGGGATTCACCCCTCCACTTT | TRBJ1-6 | TRBV5-4 | few | 14 | -
CASSLSLTSGTRTSYEQYF | TGTGCCAGCAGCTTGAGCCTGACTAGCGGGACCCGTACTTCATACGAGCAGTACTTC | TRBJ2-7 | TRBV5-6 | - | 19 | TRBD2
CASSPPGLGAARELFF | TGTGCCAGCAGCCCCCCGGGACTAGGTGCAGCGAGGGAGCTGTTTTTT | TRBJ2-2 | TRBV9 | - | 16 | TRBD2
CASVNRAGANEKLFF | TGTGCCAGCGTGAACAGGGCGGGGGCTAATGAAAAACTGTTTTTT | TRBJ1-4 | TRBV2 | - | 15 | -
CASSLGRDREQYF | TGTGCCAGCAGCTTAGGAAGGGACAGGGAACAGTACTTC | TRBJ2-7 | TRBV11-3 | - | 13 | TRBD1
CASSDPGQTLSYEQYF | TGTGCCAGCAGTGATCCCGGACAGACCCTCTCCTACGAGCAGTACTTC | TRBJ2-7 | TRBV6-1 | - | 16 | -
CASRPQGASYGYTF | TGTGCCAGCCGACCACAGGGGGCCAGCTATGGCTACACCTTC | TRBJ1-2 | TRBV27 | - | 14 | TRBD1
CASSLGTNTGELFF | TGTGCCAGCAGCTTGGGGACTAACACCGGGGAGCTGTTTTTT | TRBJ2-2 | TRBV5-8 | - | 14 | -
CASSGTGWETQYF | TGTGCCAGCAGTGGGACAGGGTGGGAGACCCAGTACTTC | TRBJ2-5 | TRBV2 | - | 13 | TRBD1
CASSRGQGPYEQYF | TGCGCCAGCTCCCGAGGACAGGGGCCCTACGAGCAGTACTTC | TRBJ2-7 | TRBV10-2 | - | 14 | TRBD1
CASSYSRVSGSYEQYF | TGTGCCAGCAGTTACTCCCGGGTATCCGGAAGCTACGAGCAGTACTTC | TRBJ2-7 | TRBV6-6 | - | 16 | -
CASSLRGTGGLNTEAFF | TGTGCCAGCAGTTTACGAGGGACAGGGGGCCTGAACACTGAAGCTTTCTTT | TRBJ1-1 | TRBV27 | - | 17 | TRBD1
CASSLQGTSTEAFF | TGTGCCAGCAGCCTACAGGGGACCTCCACTGAAGCTTTCTTT | TRBJ1-1 | TRBV7-2 | - | 14 | TRBD1
CASSTSYARETQYF | TGTGCCAGCAGTACTAGCTACGCCAGGGAGACCCAGTACTTC | TRBJ2-5 | TRBV5-6 | - | 14 | -
CASSLDQETQYF | TGCGCCAGCAGTCTAGATCAAGAGACCCAGTACTTC | TRBJ2-5 | TRBV5-1 | - | 12 | -
CASSRTSGGAFNEQFF | TGTGCCAGCAGCCGGACTAGCGGGGGGGCCTTCAATGAGCAGTTCTTC | TRBJ2-1 | TRBV7-6 | - | 16 | TRBD2
CASSLAGGGYGYTF | TGCGCCAGCAGCTTGGCTGGGGGAGGATATGGCTACACCTTC | TRBJ1-2 | TRBV5-1 | few | 14 | -
CASTQGAYNEQFF | TGTGCCAGTACCCAGGGTGCCTACAATGAGCAGTTCTTC | TRBJ2-1 | TRBV19 | - | 13 | -
CATSRGNGYSGANVLTF | TGTGCCACCAGCAGAGGAAACGGTTACTCTGGGGCCAACGTCCTGACTTTC | TRBJ2-6 | TRBV15 | once | 17 | -
CASRRGFDTGELFF | TGTGCCAGCCGTAGGGGATTTGACACCGGGGAGCTGTTTTTT | TRBJ2-2 | TRBV11-3 | - | 14 | -
CASSRGAGSRATQYF | TGTGCCAGCAGTCGGGGGGCGGGCTCTAGGGCTACGCAGTATTTT | TRBJ2-3 | TRBV2 | - | 15 | -
CASRASETQYF | TGTGCCAGCAGGGCCTCTGAGACCCAGTACTTC | TRBJ2-5 | TRBV2 | - | 11 | -
CASSSTPIIGYEQYF | TGCGCCAGCAGCTCTACGCCAATAATTGGCTACGAGCAGTACTTC | TRBJ2-7 | TRBV5-1 | - | 15 | -
CASSSGQGYGYTF | TGTGCCAGCAGCTCGGGACAGGGCTATGGCTACACCTTC | TRBJ1-2 | TRBV14 | - | 13 | TRBD1
CASSPEGAEGGYTF | TGTGCCAGCTCACCCGAGGGGGCGGAAGGTGGCTACACCTTC | TRBJ1-2 | TRBV18 | - | 14 | TRBD1